This T cell receptor (beta chain) is drawn from a study of T cells in women clearing cervical HPV infection. As for the study in general: Controls gave blood once infection was undetectable; cases at lesion identification. Study findings and constraints: CIN3+ cases had significantly higher TCR repertoire richness than controls, but evenness did not differ. Effector/memory and HPV-specific T cells were not isolated, and association timing is unknown.

The data were produced by immunoSEQ multiplex PCR, yet TCRdb's version contains in-frame clones alone and is incomplete. The repertoire shows approximately 22,000 clones; the top ten hold around a tenth. Cervical HPV DNA detected by MY09/MY11 PCR, typed by dot-blot. The germline V and J ends were trimmed by 6 bases and 0 bases, with 11 bases remaining between them. Germline CDR1 LNHDA, CDR2 SQIVND (reference sequence). CDR3 length equals 14 residues. With regard to this clone: Its target is not known. The read gets to within 3 residues of the CDR3 end, and the germline J gene fills in the rest.

Sequencing used blood buffy coat. The J gene is TRBJ1-2, the V gene TRBV19; D unclear. The sequence was collected from a woman aged 18-69 years with a cervical HPV16 infection that either progressed to CIN3+ or cleared (not recorded which). CDR3 DNA (partial): TGTGCCAGTAGCCTGACAAGTGCTAACTATGGC. Encoded protein: CASSLTSANYG. The whole CDR3 region reads CASSLTSANYGYTF.